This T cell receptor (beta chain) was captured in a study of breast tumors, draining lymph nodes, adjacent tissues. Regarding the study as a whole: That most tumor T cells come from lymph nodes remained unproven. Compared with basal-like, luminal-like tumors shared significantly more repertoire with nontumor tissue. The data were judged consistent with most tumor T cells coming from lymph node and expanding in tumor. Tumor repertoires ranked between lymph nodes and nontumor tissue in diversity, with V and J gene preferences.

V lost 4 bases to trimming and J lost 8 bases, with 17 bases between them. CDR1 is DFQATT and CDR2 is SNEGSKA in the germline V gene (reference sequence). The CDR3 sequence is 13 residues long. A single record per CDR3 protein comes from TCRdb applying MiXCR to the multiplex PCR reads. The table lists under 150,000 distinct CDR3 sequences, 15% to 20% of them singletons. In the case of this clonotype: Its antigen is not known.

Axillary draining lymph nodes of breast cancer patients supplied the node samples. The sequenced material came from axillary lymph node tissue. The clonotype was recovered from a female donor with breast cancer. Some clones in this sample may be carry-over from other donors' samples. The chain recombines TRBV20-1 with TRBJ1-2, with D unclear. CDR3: CSANEPNPGGYTF. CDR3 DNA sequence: TGCAGTGCTAATGAGCCAAACCCAGGCGGCTACACCTTC.